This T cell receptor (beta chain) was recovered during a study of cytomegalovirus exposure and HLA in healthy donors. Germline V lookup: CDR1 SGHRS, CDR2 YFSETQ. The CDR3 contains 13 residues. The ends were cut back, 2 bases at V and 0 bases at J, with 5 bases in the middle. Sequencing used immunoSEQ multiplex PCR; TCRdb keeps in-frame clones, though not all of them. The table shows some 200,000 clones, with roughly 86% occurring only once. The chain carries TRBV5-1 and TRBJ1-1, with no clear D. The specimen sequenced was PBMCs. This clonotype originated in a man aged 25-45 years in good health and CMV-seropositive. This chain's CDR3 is CASSLSVNTEAFF. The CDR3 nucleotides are TGCGCCAGCAGCTTATCGGTGAACACTGAAGCTTTCTTT.